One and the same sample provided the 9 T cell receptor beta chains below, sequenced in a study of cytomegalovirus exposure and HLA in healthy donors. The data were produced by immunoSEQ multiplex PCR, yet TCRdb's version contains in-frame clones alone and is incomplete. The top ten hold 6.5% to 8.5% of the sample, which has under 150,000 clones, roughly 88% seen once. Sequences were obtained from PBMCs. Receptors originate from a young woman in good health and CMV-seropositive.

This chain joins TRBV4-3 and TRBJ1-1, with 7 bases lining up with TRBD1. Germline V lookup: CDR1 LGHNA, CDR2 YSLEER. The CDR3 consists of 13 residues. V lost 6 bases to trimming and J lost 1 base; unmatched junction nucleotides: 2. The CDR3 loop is CASRRDRNTEAFF. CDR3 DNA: TGCGCCAGCAGGAGGGACAGGAACACTGAAGCTTTCTTT.

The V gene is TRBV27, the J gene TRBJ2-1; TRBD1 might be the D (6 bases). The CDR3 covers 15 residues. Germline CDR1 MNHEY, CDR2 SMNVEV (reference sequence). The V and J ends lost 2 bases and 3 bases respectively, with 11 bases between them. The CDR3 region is CASSLGKGVYNEQFF. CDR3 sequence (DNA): TGTGCCAGCAGTTTAGGGAAGGGGGTCTACAATGAGCAGTTCTTC.

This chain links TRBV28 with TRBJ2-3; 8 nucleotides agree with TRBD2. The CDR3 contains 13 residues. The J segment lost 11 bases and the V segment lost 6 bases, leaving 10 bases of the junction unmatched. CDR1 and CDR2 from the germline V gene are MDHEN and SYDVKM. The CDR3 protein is CASRPSGGGRQYF. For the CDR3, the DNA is TGTGCCAGCAGGCCGAGCGGGGGCGGGAGGCAGTATTTT.

CDR3 DNA: TGTGCCAGCAGCTTGTTGGTCAGGGGTTATGGCTACACCTTC. Its translation: CASSLLVRGYGYTF. The chain joins TRBV5-8 to TRBJ1-2, with a tentative D call TRBD1 (6 bases). The V and J ends lost 1 base and 5 bases respectively, with 12 bases between them. The germline V gene encodes CDR1 SGHTS and CDR2 YDEGEE. The CDR3 is 14 residues long.

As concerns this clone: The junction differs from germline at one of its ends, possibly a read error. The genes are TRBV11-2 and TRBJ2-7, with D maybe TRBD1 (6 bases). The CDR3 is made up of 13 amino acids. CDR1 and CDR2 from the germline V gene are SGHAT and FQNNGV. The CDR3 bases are TGTGCCAGCAGCCTAGACAGGATTTACGAGCAGTACTTC. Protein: CASSLDRIYEQYF.

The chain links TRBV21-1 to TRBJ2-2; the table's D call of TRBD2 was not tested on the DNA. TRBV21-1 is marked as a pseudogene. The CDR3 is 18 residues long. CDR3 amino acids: CASSKDGSVVSSTGELFF. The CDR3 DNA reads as TGTGCCAGCAGCAAAGATGGTTCGGTGGTCTCCTCCACCGGGGAGCTGTTTTTT.

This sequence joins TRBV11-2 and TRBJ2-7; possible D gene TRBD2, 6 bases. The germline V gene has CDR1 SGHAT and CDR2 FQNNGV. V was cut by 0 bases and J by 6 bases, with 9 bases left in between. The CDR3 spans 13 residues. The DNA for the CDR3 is TGTGCCAGCAGCTTAGAGTGGCGGGGCGAGCAGTACTTC. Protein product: CASSLEWRGEQYF. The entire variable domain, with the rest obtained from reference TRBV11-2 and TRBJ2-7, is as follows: EAGVAQSPRYKIIEKRQSVAFWCNPISGHATLYWYQQILGQGPKLLIQFQNNGVVDDSQLPKDRFSAERLKGVDSTLKIQPAKLEDSAVYLCASSLEWRGEQYFGPGTRLTVT.

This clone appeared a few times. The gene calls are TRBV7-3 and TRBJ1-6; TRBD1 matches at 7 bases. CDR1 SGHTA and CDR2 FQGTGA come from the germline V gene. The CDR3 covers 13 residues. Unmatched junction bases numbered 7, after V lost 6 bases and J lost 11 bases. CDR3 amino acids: CASSLGGTAPLHF. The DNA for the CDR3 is TGTGCCAGCAGTCTAGGGGGCACGGCACCCCTCCACTTT.

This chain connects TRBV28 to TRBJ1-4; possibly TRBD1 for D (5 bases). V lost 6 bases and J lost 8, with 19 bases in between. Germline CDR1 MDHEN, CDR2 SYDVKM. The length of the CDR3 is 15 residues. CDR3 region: CASSSPGTTGEKLFF. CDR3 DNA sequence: TGTGCCAGCAGCTCACCAGGCACAACAGGAGAAAAACTGTTTTTT.